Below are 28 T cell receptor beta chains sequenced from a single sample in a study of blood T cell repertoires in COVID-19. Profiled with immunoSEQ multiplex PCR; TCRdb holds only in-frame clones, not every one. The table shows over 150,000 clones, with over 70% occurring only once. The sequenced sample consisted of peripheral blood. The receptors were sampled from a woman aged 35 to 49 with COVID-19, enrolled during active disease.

As DNA, the CDR3 is TGTGCCAGCAGCTTAGTGGAGGGGCAGTACTTC. Translating it yields CASSLVEGQYF. V usage is TRBV7-9 and J usage is TRBJ2-7, with D perhaps matching TRBD2 (6 bases). The CDR3 runs to 11 residues. CDR1 and CDR2 (germline): SEHNR, FQNEAQ (reference sequence). V was cut by 1 base and J by 9 bases, with 7 bases left in between.

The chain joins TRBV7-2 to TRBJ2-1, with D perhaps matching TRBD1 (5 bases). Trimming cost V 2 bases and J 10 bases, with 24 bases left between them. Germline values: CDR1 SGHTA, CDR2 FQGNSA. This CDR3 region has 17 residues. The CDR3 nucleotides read TGTGCCAGCAGCTTAACCAAAAGGTCATATATAGGGGAAGAGCAGTTCTTC. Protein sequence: CASSLTKRSYIGEEQFF.

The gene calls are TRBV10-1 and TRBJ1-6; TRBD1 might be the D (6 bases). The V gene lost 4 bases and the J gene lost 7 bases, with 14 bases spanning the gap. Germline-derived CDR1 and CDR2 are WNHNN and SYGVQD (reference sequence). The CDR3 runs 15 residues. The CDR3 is CASSGGTGKNSPLHF. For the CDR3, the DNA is TGCGCCAGCAGTGGTGGCACAGGGAAAAATTCACCCCTCCACTTT.

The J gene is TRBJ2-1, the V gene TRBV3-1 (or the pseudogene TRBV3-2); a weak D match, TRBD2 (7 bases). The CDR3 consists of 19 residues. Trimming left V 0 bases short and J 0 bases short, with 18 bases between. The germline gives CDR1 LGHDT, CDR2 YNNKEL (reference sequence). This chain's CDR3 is CASSQEFWGRGTSYNEQFF. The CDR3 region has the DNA TGTGCCAGCAGCCAAGAGTTTTGGGGGCGGGGGACCTCCTACAATGAGCAGTTCTTC.

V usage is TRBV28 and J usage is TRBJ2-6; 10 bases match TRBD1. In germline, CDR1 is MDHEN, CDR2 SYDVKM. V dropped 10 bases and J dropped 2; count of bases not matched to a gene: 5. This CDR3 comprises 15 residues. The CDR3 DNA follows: TGTGCCACCCGGACAGGGGGTACTGGGGCCAACGTCCTGACTTTC. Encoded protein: CATRTGGTGANVLTF. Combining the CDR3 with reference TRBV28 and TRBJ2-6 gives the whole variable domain DVKVTQSSRYLVKRTGEKVFLECVQDMDHENMFWYRQDPGLGLRLIYFSYDVKMKEKGDIPEGYSVSREKKERFSLILESASTNQTSMYLCATRTGGTGANVLTFGAGSRLTVL.

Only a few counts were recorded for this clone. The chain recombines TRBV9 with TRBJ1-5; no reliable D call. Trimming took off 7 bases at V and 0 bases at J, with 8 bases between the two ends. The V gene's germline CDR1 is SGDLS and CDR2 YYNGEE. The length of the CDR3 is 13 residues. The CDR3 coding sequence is TGTGCCAGCGGCGGACTTAGCAATCAGCCCCAGCATTTT. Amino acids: CASGGLSNQPQHF.

Here the CDR3 DNA reads TGCGCCAGCAGCCAATGGAGGGGCTACACCTTC. It translates to CASSQWRGYTF. This sequence joins TRBV4-1 and TRBJ1-2; D uncertain. CDR3 size: 11 residues. Germline loops: CDR1 MGHRA, CDR2 YSYEKL. The ends were cut back, 2 bases at V and 8 bases at J, with 6 bases in the middle.

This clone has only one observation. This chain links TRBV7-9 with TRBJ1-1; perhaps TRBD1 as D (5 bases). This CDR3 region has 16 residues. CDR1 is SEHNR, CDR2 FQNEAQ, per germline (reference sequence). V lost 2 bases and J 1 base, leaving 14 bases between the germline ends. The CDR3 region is CASSLPGQRSNTEAFF. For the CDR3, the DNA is TGTGCCAGCAGCTTACCAGGGCAAAGATCGAACACTGAAGCTTTCTTT.

CDR3 nucleotide sequence: TGTGCCAGCAGCTTAATACCGACTAGCGGGAGGAATGAGCAGTTCTTC. It encodes CASSLIPTSGRNEQFF. The chain joins TRBV7-3 to TRBJ2-1; 13 positions match TRBD2. With V trimmed by 1 base and J by 7 bases, 4 bases remained unmatched. The germline V gene encodes CDR1 SGHTA and CDR2 FQGTGA. This CDR3 spans 16 amino acids.

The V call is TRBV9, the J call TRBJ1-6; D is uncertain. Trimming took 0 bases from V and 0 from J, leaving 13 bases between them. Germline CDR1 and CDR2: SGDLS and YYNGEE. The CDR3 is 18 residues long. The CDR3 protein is CASSVEIPSSSYNSPLHF. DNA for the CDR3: TGTGCCAGCAGCGTAGAGATCCCATCGAGCTCCTATAATTCACCCCTCCACTTT. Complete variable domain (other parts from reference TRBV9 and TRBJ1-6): DSGVTQTPKHLITATGQRVTLRCSPRSGDLSVYWYQQSLDQGLQFLIQYYNGEERAKGNILERFSAQQFPDLHSELNLSSLELGDSALYFCASSVEIPSSSYNSPLHFGNGTRLTVT.

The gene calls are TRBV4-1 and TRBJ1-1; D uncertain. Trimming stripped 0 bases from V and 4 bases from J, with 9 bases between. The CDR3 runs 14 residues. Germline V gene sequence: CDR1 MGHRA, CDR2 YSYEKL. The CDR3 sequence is CASSQDGGSTEAFF. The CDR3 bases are TGCGCCAGCAGCCAAGATGGCGGTTCCACTGAAGCTTTCTTT.

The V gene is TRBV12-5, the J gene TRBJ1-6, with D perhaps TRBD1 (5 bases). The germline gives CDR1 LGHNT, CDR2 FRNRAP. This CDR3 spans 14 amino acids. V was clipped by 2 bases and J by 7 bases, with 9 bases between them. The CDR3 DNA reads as TGTGCTAGTGGTTTGAACGGGGGGAATTCACCCCTCCACTTT. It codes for CASGLNGGNSPLHF.

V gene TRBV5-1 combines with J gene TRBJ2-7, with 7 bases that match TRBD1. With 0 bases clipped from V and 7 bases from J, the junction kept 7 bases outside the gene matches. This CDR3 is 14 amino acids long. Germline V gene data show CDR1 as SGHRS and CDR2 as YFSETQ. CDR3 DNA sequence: TGCGCCAGCAGCTTGGCGCTCCAGGGGGAAGAGCAGTACTTC. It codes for CASSLALQGEEQYF.

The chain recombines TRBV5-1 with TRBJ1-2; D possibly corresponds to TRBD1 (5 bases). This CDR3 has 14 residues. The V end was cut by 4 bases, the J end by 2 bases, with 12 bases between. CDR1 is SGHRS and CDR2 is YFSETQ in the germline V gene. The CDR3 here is CASSGALGNYGYTF. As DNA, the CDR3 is TGCGCCAGCAGCGGGGCCCTGGGGAACTATGGCTACACCTTC.

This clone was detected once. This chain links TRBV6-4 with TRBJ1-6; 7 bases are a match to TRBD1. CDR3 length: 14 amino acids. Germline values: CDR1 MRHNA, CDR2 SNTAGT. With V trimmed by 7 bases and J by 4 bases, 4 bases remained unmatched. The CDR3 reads CASKSGQYNSPLHF. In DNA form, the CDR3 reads TGTGCCAGCAAGTCGGGACAGTATAATTCACCCCTCCACTTT.

In DNA, the CDR3 is TGTGCCAGCAGCAGCGCGGTGGGTCAGCCCCAGCATTTT. Protein sequence: CASSSAVGQPQHF. The chain employs TRBV5-4 and TRBJ1-5; D unresolved. Germline CDR1 and CDR2: SGHNT and YYREEE (reference sequence). V shed 4 bases and J shed 6 bases, with 11 bases lying between them. This CDR3 is built from 13 residues.

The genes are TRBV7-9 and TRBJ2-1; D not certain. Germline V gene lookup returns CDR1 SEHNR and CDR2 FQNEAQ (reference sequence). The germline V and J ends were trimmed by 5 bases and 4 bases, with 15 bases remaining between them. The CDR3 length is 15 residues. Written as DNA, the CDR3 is TGTGCCAGCAGCCGTTCCCCTAACCCTTACAATGAGCAGTTCTTC. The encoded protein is CASSRSPNPYNEQFF.

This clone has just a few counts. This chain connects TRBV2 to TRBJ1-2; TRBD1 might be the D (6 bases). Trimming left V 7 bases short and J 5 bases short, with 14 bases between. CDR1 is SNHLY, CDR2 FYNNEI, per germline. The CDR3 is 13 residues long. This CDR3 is CASNGGGVYGYTF. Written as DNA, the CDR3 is TGTGCCAGCAACGGAGGGGGGGTGTATGGCTACACCTTC.

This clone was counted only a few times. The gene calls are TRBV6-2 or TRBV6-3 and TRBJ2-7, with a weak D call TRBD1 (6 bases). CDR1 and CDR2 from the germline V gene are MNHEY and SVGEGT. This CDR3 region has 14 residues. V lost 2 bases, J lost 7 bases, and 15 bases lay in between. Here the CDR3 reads CASSYGTRRGEQYF. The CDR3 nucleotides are TGTGCCAGCAGTTACGGGACCCGAAGGGGGGAGCAGTACTTC.

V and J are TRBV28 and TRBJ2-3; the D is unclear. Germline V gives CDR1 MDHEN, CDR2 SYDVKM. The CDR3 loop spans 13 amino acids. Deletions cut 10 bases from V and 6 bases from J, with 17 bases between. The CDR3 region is CATQFFVRDTQYF. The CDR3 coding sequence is TGTGCCACCCAGTTCTTCGTCAGGGATACGCAGTATTTT.

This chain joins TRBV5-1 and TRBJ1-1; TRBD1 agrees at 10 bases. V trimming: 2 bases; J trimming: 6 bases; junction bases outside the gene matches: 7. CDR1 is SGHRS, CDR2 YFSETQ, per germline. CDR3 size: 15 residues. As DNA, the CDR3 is TGCGCCAGCAGCTTCCGCGGACAGGGGGAGGCTGAAGCTTTCTTT. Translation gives CASSFRGQGEAEAFF.

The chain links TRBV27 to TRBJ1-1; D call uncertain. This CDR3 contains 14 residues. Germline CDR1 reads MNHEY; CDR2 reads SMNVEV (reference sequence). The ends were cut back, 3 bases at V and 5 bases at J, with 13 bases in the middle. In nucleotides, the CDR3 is TGTGCCAGCAGTTTTGGGGTACGGGAAACTGAAGCTTTCTTT. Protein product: CASSFGVRETEAFF.

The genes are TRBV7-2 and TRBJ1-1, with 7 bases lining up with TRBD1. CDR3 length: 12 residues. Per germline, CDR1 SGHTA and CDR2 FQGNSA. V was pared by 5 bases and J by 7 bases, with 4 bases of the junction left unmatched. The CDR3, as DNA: TGTGCCAGCAGCATACAGGGGATTGAAGCTTTCTTT. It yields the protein CASSIQGIEAFF.

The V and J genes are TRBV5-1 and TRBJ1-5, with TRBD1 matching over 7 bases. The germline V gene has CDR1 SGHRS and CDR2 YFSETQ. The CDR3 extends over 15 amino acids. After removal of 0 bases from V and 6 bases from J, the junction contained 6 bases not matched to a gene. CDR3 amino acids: CASSLAGGYLQPQHF. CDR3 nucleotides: TGCGCCAGCAGCTTGGCAGGGGGATATCTTCAGCCCCAGCATTTT.

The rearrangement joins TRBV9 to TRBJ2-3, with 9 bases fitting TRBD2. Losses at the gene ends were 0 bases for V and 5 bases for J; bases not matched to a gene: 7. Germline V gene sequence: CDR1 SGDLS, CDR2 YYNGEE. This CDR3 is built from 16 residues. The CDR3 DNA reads TGTGCCAGCAGCGTAGAGGCTAGCGGGATGGGAGATACGCAGTATTTT. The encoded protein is CASSVEASGMGDTQYF. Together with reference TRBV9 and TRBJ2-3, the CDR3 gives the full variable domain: DSGVTQTPKHLITATGQRVTLRCSPRSGDLSVYWYQQSLDQGLQFLIQYYNGEERAKGNILERFSAQQFPDLHSELNLSSLELGDSALYFCASSVEASGMGDTQYFGPGTRLTVL.

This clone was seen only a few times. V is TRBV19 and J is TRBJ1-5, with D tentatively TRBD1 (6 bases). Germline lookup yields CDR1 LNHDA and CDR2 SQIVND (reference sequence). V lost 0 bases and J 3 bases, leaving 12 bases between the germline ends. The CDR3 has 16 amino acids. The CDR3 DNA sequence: TGTGCCAGTAGTATAGACCCCTACAGGGTCAATCAGCCCCAGCATTTT. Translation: CASSIDPYRVNQPQHF. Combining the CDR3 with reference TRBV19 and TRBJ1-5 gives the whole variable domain DGGITQSPKYLFRKEGQNVTLSCEQNLNHDAMYWYRQDPGQGLRLIYYSQIVNDFQKGDIAEGYSVSREKKESFPLTVTSAQKNPTAFYLCASSIDPYRVNQPQHFGDGTRLSIL.

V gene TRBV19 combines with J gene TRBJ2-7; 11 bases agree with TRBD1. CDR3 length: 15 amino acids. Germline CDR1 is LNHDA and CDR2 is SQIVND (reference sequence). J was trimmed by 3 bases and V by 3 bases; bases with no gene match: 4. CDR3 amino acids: CASSIGQGALYEQYF. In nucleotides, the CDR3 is TGTGCCAGTAGTATTGGACAGGGGGCCCTCTACGAGCAGTACTTC.

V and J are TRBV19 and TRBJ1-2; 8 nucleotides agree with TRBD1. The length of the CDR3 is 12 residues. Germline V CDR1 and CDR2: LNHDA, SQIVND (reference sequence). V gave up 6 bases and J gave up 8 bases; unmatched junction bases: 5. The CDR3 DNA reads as TGTGCCAGTAGCCAGGGGGCGGCGGGCTACACCTTC. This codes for CASSQGAAGYTF.